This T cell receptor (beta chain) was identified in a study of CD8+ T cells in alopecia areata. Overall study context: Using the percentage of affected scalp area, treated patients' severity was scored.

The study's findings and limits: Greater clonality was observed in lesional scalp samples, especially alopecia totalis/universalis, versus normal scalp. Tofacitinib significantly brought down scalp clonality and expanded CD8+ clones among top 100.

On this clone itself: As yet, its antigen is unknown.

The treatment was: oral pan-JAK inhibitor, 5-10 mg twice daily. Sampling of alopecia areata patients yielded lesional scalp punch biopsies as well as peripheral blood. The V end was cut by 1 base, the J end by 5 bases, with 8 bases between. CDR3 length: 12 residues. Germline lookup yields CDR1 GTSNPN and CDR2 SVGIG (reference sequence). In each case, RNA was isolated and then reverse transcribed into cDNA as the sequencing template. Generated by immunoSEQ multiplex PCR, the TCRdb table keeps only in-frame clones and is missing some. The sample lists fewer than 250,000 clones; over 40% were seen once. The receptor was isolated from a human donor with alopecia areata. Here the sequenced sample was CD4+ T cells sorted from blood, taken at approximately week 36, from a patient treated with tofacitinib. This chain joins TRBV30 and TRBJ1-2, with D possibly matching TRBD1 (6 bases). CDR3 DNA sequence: TGTGCCTGGAGTGACAGGGTGTATGGCTACACCTTC. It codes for CAWSDRVYGYTF.